The 28 T cell receptor beta chains given below trace back to one sample, sequenced in a study of vaccination and CD4 T cells after COVID-19. Treatment meaning: roughly 10-day PBMC culture with coronavirus spike peptide pools or control peptides (ViraFEST assay). These TCRs are of unknown antigen specificity. Cultured CD4+ T cell DNA was sequenced using the Oncomine TCR Beta short-read assay. TCRdb ran MiXCR on the PCR reads and lists one entry per CDR3 protein. The sample lists around 8,100 distinct CDR3 sequences, roughly 70% occurring once. Sequences were obtained from CD4+ T cells from blood, cultured in vitro. Source of these receptors: a human donor who had recovered from COVID-19.

This clonotype has more than one count but fewer than ten. The V gene is TRBV20-1, the J gene TRBJ1-3; D is possibly TRBD1 (5 bases). The CDR3 is made up of 13 amino acids. CDR1 is DFQATT and CDR2 is SNEGSKA in the germline V gene (reference sequence). Trimming took off 2 bases at V and 7 bases at J, with 12 bases between the two ends. CDR3 protein: CSARWSGSNTIYF. CDR3 nucleotides: TGCAGTGCTAGATGGTCAGGGAGTAACACCATATATTTT.

The chain employs TRBV20-1 and TRBJ2-7; perhaps D is TRBD1 or TRBD2 (6 bases each). Trimming removed 5 bases at V and 3 bases at J, with 20 bases between. The germline V gene has CDR1 DFQATT and CDR2 SNEGSKA (reference sequence). CDR3 length: 15 amino acids. The CDR3 here is CSAPRRGTLLYEQYF. CDR3 bases: TGCAGTGCTCCCAGACGGGGGACACTACTCTACGAGCAGTACTTC.

The rearrangement links TRBV20-1 to TRBJ1-2; D call uncertain. CDR1 DFQATT and CDR2 SNEGSKA come from the germline V gene (reference sequence). The CDR3 consists of 15 residues. V was trimmed by 3 bases and J by 4 bases, leaving 18 bases between them. DNA of the CDR3: TGCAGTGCTAGTAACCCACAGAGACCCTCCTATGGCTACACCTTC. Translation: CSASNPQRPSYGYTF.

This chain joins TRBV30 and TRBJ1-2; 7 positions match TRBD1. V was clipped by 4 bases and J by 7 bases; unmatched bases: 3. This CDR3 contains 11 residues. In germline, CDR1 is GTSNPN, CDR2 SVGIG (reference sequence). CDR3 loop: CAWTGGGGYTF. The DNA of the CDR3 is TGTGCCTGGACAGGGGGTGGTGGCTACACCTTC.

The J gene is TRBJ2-7, the V gene TRBV7-8, with D perhaps TRBD1 (8 bases). CDR1 is SGHVS, CDR2 FQNEAQ, per germline. The CDR3 runs 14 residues. V was trimmed by 3 bases and J by 7 bases, leaving 16 bases between them. Written as DNA, the CDR3 is TGTGCCAGCAGCTTTCCAGTACAGGGGGGGGAGCAGTACTTC. It codes for CASSFPVQGGEQYF. The whole variable domain, remainder taken from reference TRBV7-8 and TRBJ2-7, is GAGVSQSPRYKVAKRGQDVALRCDPISGHVSLFWYQQALGQGPEFLTYFQNEAQLDKSGLPSDRFFAERPEGSVSTLKIQRTQQEDSAVYLCASSFPVQGGEQYFGPGTRLTVT.

This clonotype turned up a few times. The V and J genes are TRBV20-1 and TRBJ1-5; D is unclear. The CDR3 loop spans 13 amino acids. Germline V gene lookup returns CDR1 DFQATT and CDR2 SNEGSKA (reference sequence). Trimming took 5 bases from V and 6 from J, leaving 14 bases between them. This CDR3 is CSAPPLIGQPQHF. In DNA, the CDR3 is TGCAGTGCTCCTCCTCTGATTGGTCAGCCCCAGCATTTT.

The chain links TRBV20-1 to TRBJ2-1, with TRBD2 identical over 7 bases. The junction had 7 bases not matched to a gene; V was cut back by 5 bases and J by 0 bases. The CDR3 spans 15 residues. CDR1 is DFQATT, CDR2 SNEGSKA, per germline (reference sequence). In nucleotides, the CDR3 is TGCAGTGCTGGTAGCGGGCTCTACTCCTACAATGAGCAGTTCTTC. This sequence encodes CSAGSGLYSYNEQFF.

The CDR3 sequence: CASAQGGANVLTF. DNA for the CDR3: TGTGCCAGTGCCCAAGGTGGGGCCAACGTCCTGACTTTC. The chain has TRBV19 and TRBJ2-6, with D unclear. Trimming removed 8 bases from V and 3 bases from J, with 8 bases in between. CDR1 is LNHDA, CDR2 SQIVND, per germline (reference sequence). The CDR3 spans 13 residues.

The V and J genes are TRBV20-1 and TRBJ1-6; possibly TRBD1 for D (5 bases). V gave up 6 bases and J gave up 7 bases, with 19 bases separating them. The germline CDR1 and CDR2 sequences are DFQATT and SNEGSKA (reference sequence). The CDR3 contains 15 residues. Here the CDR3 reads CSAPTGTVGNSPLHF. CDR3 nucleotide sequence: TGCAGTGCGCCGACGGGGACCGTAGGGAATTCACCCCTCCACTTT.

The chain uses TRBV6-1 and TRBJ1-1, with a tentative D call TRBD1 (5 bases). Germline CDR1 reads MNHNS; CDR2 reads SASEGT. This CDR3 comprises 16 residues. The V gene lost 10 bases and the J gene lost 6 bases, with 27 bases spanning the gap. As DNA, the CDR3 is TGTGCCACCAACTTGTGGAACCCGACAGTAACATCTGAAGCTTTCTTT. This codes for CATNLWNPTVTSEAFF.

This rearrangement joins TRBV27 to TRBJ2-2; 7 bases line up with TRBD1. This CDR3 is built from 16 residues. Per the germline V gene, CDR1 is MNHEY and CDR2 is SMNVEV (reference sequence). The V gene end was trimmed by 2 bases and the J gene end by 4 bases; junction bases not matched to a gene: 7. The CDR3 region is CASSLEGAPLTGELFF. CDR3 in DNA: TGTGCCAGCAGTTTAGAGGGGGCTCCTCTCACCGGGGAGCTGTTTTTT.

This clonotype has a single count. The J gene is TRBJ2-7, the V gene TRBV20-1, with D tentatively TRBD1 (6 bases). Germline V CDR1 and CDR2: DFQATT, SNEGSKA (reference sequence). The CDR3 loop spans 12 amino acids. The germline V and J ends were trimmed by 5 bases and 3 bases, with 11 bases remaining between them. The CDR3, as DNA: TGCAGTGCTCCCGGGACACTCTACGAGCAGTACTTC. Its translation: CSAPGTLYEQYF.

On this clonotype: A read error may be the cause here, since a much bigger clone is one base away. The chain uses TRBV6-1 and TRBJ1-3; TRBD1 is a possible D gene (6 bases). The CDR3 length is 14 residues. Germline loops: CDR1 MNHNS, CDR2 SASEGT. The ends were cut back, 5 bases at V and 0 bases at J, with 8 bases in the middle. Here the CDR3 DNA reads TGTGCCAGCAGTATGGGGGCCTCTGGAAACACCATATATTTT. Translating gives CASSMGASGNTIYF.

The chain carries TRBV10-1 and TRBJ1-1; D remains unclear. Between the trimmed V and J ends, which lost 0 bases and 7 bases, there was a span of 9 bases. Germline V lookup: CDR1 WNHNN, CDR2 SYGVQD (reference sequence). This CDR3 is 13 amino acids long. CDR3: CASSESTKGEAFF. The CDR3 DNA is TGCGCCAGCAGTGAGTCGACGAAGGGTGAAGCTTTCTTT.

This clonotype is classed as medium-sized. The J gene is TRBJ2-2, the V gene TRBV6-1; D remains unclear. The CDR3 runs 15 residues. Trimming removed 0 bases at V and 5 bases at J, with 10 bases between. In germline, CDR1 is MNHNS, CDR2 SASEGT. Written as DNA, the CDR3 is TGTGCCAGCAGTGAAGCGAAAACACTTACCGGGGAGCTGTTTTTT. Translation gives CASSEAKTLTGELFF.

The genes are TRBV20-1 and TRBJ1-5; D ambiguous. The CDR3 covers 13 residues. The V end was cut by 2 bases, the J end by 1 base, with 6 bases between. Germline V gives CDR1 DFQATT, CDR2 SNEGSKA (reference sequence). The CDR3 loop is CSARYVSNQPQHF. The CDR3 region has the DNA TGCAGTGCTAGATATGTCAGCAATCAGCCCCAGCATTTT.

The genes are TRBV7-9 and TRBJ1-2; D ambiguous. The CDR3 contains 13 residues. Looked up from germline, CDR1 is SEHNR and CDR2 is FQNEAQ (reference sequence). V lost 5 bases and J 0 bases, leaving 7 bases between the germline ends. CDR3: CASSPAANYGYTF. The CDR3 nucleotides read TGTGCCAGCAGCCCAGCAGCTAACTATGGCTACACCTTC.

The chain uses TRBV7-2 and TRBJ2-2, with 9 bases identical to TRBD1. The V gene's germline CDR1 is SGHTA and CDR2 FQGNSA. The V and J ends lost 10 bases and 7 bases, in that order; junction bases with no gene match: 13. This CDR3 is 15 amino acids long. DNA of the CDR3: TGTGCCACCGCACCCGGGACAGGGTTTCGCGGGGAGCTGTTTTTT. It specifies CATAPGTGFRGELFF.

This clonotype appeared once. The chain is built from TRBV7-2 and TRBJ2-7, with TRBD2 matching 8 bases. V trimming: 5 bases; J trimming: 0 bases; junction bases outside the gene matches: 12. Germline lookup yields CDR1 SGHTA and CDR2 FQGNSA. This CDR3 has 17 residues. CDR3: CASSRAPTSGLSYEQYF. The CDR3 DNA is TGTGCCAGCAGCCGAGCCCCTACTAGCGGTCTCTCCTACGAGCAGTACTTC.

Notes on this clonotype: This CDR3 fails to terminate in the conserved phenylalanine or tryptophan, so it likely reflects a read error. The rearrangement uses TRBV19 and TRBJ2-7; weak D call: TRBD1 (8 bases). The ends were cut back, 5 bases at V and 3 bases at J, with 14 bases in the middle. The CDR3 runs 14 residues. Germline assignment: CDR1 LNHDA and CDR2 SQIVND (reference sequence). The CDR3 DNA sequence: TGTGCCAGTAGTCCTACAGGGGGGGACTACGAGCAGTACTTA. Protein: CASSPTGGDYEQYL.

The chain has TRBV4-1 and TRBJ2-1; possible D gene TRBD2, 6 bases. V was cut by 0 bases and J by 10 bases, with 10 bases left in between. The CDR3 is 13 amino acids. Per germline, CDR1 MGHRA and CDR2 YSYEKL. The CDR3 spells CASSQDLRGEQFF. The CDR3 bases are TGCGCCAGCAGCCAAGATTTGCGGGGCGAGCAGTTCTTC.

By sample share, this clonotype is medium-sized. The chain links TRBV7-8 to TRBJ1-1; perhaps TRBD1 as D (5 bases). The germline gives CDR1 SGHVS, CDR2 FQNEAQ. The V end was cut by 2 bases, the J end by 4 bases, with 17 bases between. The CDR3 covers 16 residues. The CDR3 loop reads CASSLRGWGMVTEAFF. CDR3 bases: TGTGCCAGCAGCTTACGAGGGTGGGGGATGGTCACTGAAGCTTTCTTT.

This chain links TRBV15 with TRBJ2-1; TRBD2 agrees at 8 bases. This CDR3 has 14 residues. V was pared by 7 bases and J by 0 bases, with 2 bases of the junction left unmatched. Germline assignment: CDR1 LNHNV and CDR2 YYDKDF (reference sequence). The CDR3 DNA is TGTGCCACCAAGCGGGAGATCTCCTACAATGAGCAGTTCTTC. It is translated as CATKREISYNEQFF. The full variable domain, with the rest looked up from reference TRBV15 and TRBJ2-1, is DAMVIQNPRYQVTQFGKPVTLSCSQTLNHNVMYWYQQKSSQAPKLLFHYYDKDFNNEADTPDNFQSRRPNTSFCFLDIRSPGLGDTAMYLCATKREISYNEQFFGPGTRLTVL.

V usage is TRBV15 and J usage is TRBJ2-3; perhaps D is TRBD1 or TRBD2 (5 bases each). Germline V gene data show CDR1 as LNHNV and CDR2 as YYDKDF (reference sequence). V was shortened by 0 bases and J by 1 base, with 11 bases between the two germline ends. The CDR3 spans 16 residues. The CDR3 protein is CATSRDGRGGTDTQYF. In nucleotides, the CDR3 is TGTGCCACCAGCAGAGATGGTCGGGGCGGCACAGATACGCAGTATTTT.

This clonotype appeared once. The J gene is TRBJ1-3, the V gene TRBV7-2; D might be TRBD1 (5 bases). The V end lost 4 bases, the J end lost 4 bases, and 20 bases lay between the germline ends. Germline CDR1 is SGHTA and CDR2 is FQGNSA. The CDR3 consists of 17 residues. This CDR3 is CASSYGGGFAIGNTIYF. The CDR3 nucleotides are TGTGCCAGCAGCTACGGGGGAGGGTTCGCGATCGGAAACACCATATATTTT. The variable domain in full, with the rest retrieved from reference TRBV7-2 and TRBJ1-3, is GAGVSQSPSNKVTEKGKDVELRCDPISGHTALYWYRQSLGQGLEFLIYFQGNSAPDKSGLPSDRFSAERTGGSVSTLTIQRTQQEDSAVYLCASSYGGGFAIGNTIYFGEGSWLTVV.

The chain carries TRBV19 and TRBJ1-5; TRBD1 agrees at 9 bases. The CDR3 loop spans 17 amino acids. J was trimmed by 1 base and V by 5 bases; bases with no gene match: 9. From germline, CDR1 is LNHDA and CDR2 SQIVND (reference sequence). CDR3 amino acids: CASSSWTGDWSNQPQHF. The CDR3 region has the DNA TGTGCCAGTAGTTCCTGGACAGGGGATTGGAGCAATCAGCCCCAGCATTTT.

J is TRBJ1-1 and V is TRBV15; D is perhaps TRBD1 (5 bases). The length of the CDR3 is 14 residues. V lost 1 base, J lost 2 bases, and 8 bases lay in between. Per the germline V gene, CDR1 is LNHNV and CDR2 is YYDKDF (reference sequence). The DNA of the CDR3 is TGTGCCACCAGCAGAGGTAGGGGCAACACTGAAGCTTTCTTT. It codes for CATSRGRGNTEAFF. The full variable domain, in which reference TRBV15 and TRBJ1-1 provide the parts outside the CDR3, is DAMVIQNPRYQVTQFGKPVTLSCSQTLNHNVMYWYQQKSSQAPKLLFHYYDKDFNNEADTPDNFQSRRPNTSFCFLDIRSPGLGDTAMYLCATSRGRGNTEAFFGQGTRLTVV.

The rearrangement joins TRBV7-2 to TRBJ1-2; no definite D call. The CDR3 has 15 residues. The V and J ends lost 1 base and 2 bases respectively, with 11 bases between them. Per germline, CDR1 SGHTA and CDR2 FQGNSA. CDR3 bases: TGTGCCAGCAGCTTAGTACAAAGAACCAACTATGGCTACACCTTC. Protein sequence: CASSLVQRTNYGYTF.